A single sample gave rise to the 18 T cell receptor beta chains below, sequenced in a study of T cell responses to AZD1222 COVID-19 vaccine. The assay was immunoSEQ multiplex PCR, and TCRdb's table has in-frame clones only and misses some. The sample records 120,000 or so clones, more than 80% being singletons. Sequences were derived from peripheral blood, sampled on day 0 of AZD1222 vaccination. These receptors originate from an adult in good health.

The CDR3 region has the DNA TGTGCCAGCAGCTGGGACGGGCTGCTTGAGCAGTTCTTC. This gives the protein CASSWDGLLEQFF. The chain employs TRBV7-2 and TRBJ2-1; D may correspond to TRBD1 or TRBD2 (5 bases each). CDR3 size: 13 residues. Germline CDR1 and CDR2: SGHTA and FQGNSA. The ends were cut back, 4 bases at V and 9 bases at J, with 13 bases in the middle.

This chain joins TRBV29-1 and TRBJ2-7; D is tentatively TRBD1 or TRBD2 (5 bases each). The V gene lost 4 bases and the J gene lost 7 bases, with 17 bases spanning the gap. This CDR3 spans 13 amino acids. Germline CDR1 SQVTM, CDR2 ANQGSEA. CDR3 amino acids: CSVGALGALEQYF. The DNA of the CDR3 is TGCAGCGTTGGAGCACTAGGGGCTCTAGAGCAGTACTTC.

This clone came up a few times. CDR3 sequence: CASSLGNTGELFF. CDR3 DNA sequence: TGTGCCAGCAGTTTGGGGAACACCGGGGAGCTGTTTTTT. This rearrangement joins TRBV27 to TRBJ2-2; no firm D call. The CDR3 runs 13 residues. Germline V gene data show CDR1 as MNHEY and CDR2 as SMNVEV (reference sequence). V was cut by 3 bases and J by 1 base, with 3 bases left in between.

The chain carries TRBV28 and TRBJ1-1; D gene unclear. Trimming shortened V by 7 bases and J by 10 bases, and 16 bases separated the two germline ends. Germline CDR1 MDHEN, CDR2 SYDVKM. The CDR3 totals 12 residues. For the CDR3, the DNA is TGTGCCAGCATCACTTCAGGTGTCGCAGCTTTCTTT. This sequence encodes CASITSGVAAFF.

The rearrangement joins TRBV6-6 to TRBJ1-1, with D possibly matching TRBD1 (6 bases). The CDR3 extends over 15 amino acids. V was cut by 0 bases and J by 4 bases, with 12 bases left in between. Germline-derived CDR1 and CDR2 are MNHNY and SVGAGI (reference sequence). The CDR3 coding sequence is TGTGCCAGCAGTTACTCAGGGGACATGATCACTGAAGCTTTCTTT. It is translated as CASSYSGDMITEAFF.

This clone was observed a single time. The rearrangement links TRBV5-6 to TRBJ1-6; 8 bases are a match to TRBD1. The ends lost 4 bases at V and 9 bases at J; junction bases unmatched: 6. Germline CDR1 is SGHDT and CDR2 is YYEEEE. This CDR3 is 14 amino acids long. CDR3 DNA sequence: TGTGCCAGCAGCCCATACAGGGGGTCTTCACCCCTCCACTTT. Translation gives CASSPYRGSSPLHF.

The genes are TRBV12-3 or TRBV12-4 and TRBJ1-1; a possible D gene is TRBD1 (6 bases). V lost 2 bases and J lost 11, with 15 bases in between. The CDR3 runs 13 residues. For the CDR3, the DNA is TGTGCCAGCAGTTTAAGCGGGGGCGGGTATGCTTTCTTT. Translated, it gives CASSLSGGGYAFF.

The chain joins TRBV6-5 to TRBJ1-5, with D maybe TRBD1 (5 bases). Trimming pared 8 bases from V and 3 bases from J, leaving 14 bases between. There are 14 residues in the CDR3. Per germline, CDR1 MNHEY and CDR2 SVGAGI. In DNA form, the CDR3 reads TGTGCCAGCTGGAGGGACTTAGTCAATCAGCCCCAGCATTTT. Its protein product is CASWRDLVNQPQHF.

The genes are TRBV9 and TRBJ2-7, with a possible D match to TRBD2 (6 bases). Germline V gives CDR1 SGDLS, CDR2 YYNGEE. Trimming took 2 bases from V and 1 from J, leaving 10 bases between them. The length of the CDR3 is 14 residues. Written as DNA, the CDR3 is TGTGCCAGCAGCGTTGGAGGGCCGTCCTACGAGCAGTACTTC. Translated, it gives CASSVGGPSYEQYF. The variable domain in full, completed from reference TRBV9 and TRBJ2-7, reads DSGVTQTPKHLITATGQRVTLRCSPRSGDLSVYWYQQSLDQGLQFLIQYYNGEERAKGNILERFSAQQFPDLHSELNLSSLELGDSALYFCASSVGGPSYEQYFGPGTRLTVT.

The rearrangement uses TRBV6-2 or TRBV6-3 and TRBJ2-7, with D tentatively TRBD2 (5 bases). Trimming stripped 5 bases from V and 7 bases from J, with 30 bases between. This CDR3 contains 18 residues. Per the germline V gene, CDR1 is MNHEY and CDR2 is SVGEGT. CDR3 sequence reads: CASSPPPLPRTRGEEQYF. CDR3 DNA: TGTGCCAGCAGTCCACCCCCCCTACCGCGCACTAGAGGAGAGGAGCAGTACTTC.

The chain uses TRBV9 and TRBJ2-1, with D maybe TRBD2 (6 bases). Trimming stripped 4 bases from V and 0 bases from J, with 20 bases between. The V gene's germline CDR1 is SGDLS and CDR2 YYNGEE. This CDR3 comprises 18 residues. The CDR3 nucleotides are TGTGCCAGCAGCAGAGAGTCAATAGCGGCGGGCTCCTACAATGAGCAGTTCTTC. Translating it yields CASSRESIAAGSYNEQFF.

V and J are TRBV5-6 and TRBJ1-5, with TRBD1 as a possible D gene (5 bases). Germline V gives CDR1 SGHDT, CDR2 YYEEEE. V was trimmed by 0 bases and J by 4 bases, leaving 14 bases between them. The CDR3 is made up of 16 amino acids. The CDR3 DNA follows: TGTGCCAGCAGCTTGGGGCCAGGGCAGAGGAATCAGCCCCAGCATTTT. This encodes CASSLGPGQRNQPQHF.

The chain is built from TRBV27 and TRBJ2-7; D uncertain. Germline loops: CDR1 MNHEY, CDR2 SMNVEV (reference sequence). The CDR3 has 14 amino acids. V lost 6 bases, J lost 4 bases, and 16 bases lay in between. The CDR3 coding sequence is TGTGCCAGCAGCCTCCAAGGGCCTTATTACGAGCAGTACTTC. Translated, it gives CASSLQGPYYEQYF.

This clone appeared a single time. The rearrangement links TRBV3-1 (or the pseudogene TRBV3-2) to TRBJ2-3; 10 nucleotides match TRBD2. Germline values: CDR1 LGHDT, CDR2 YNNKEL (reference sequence). V dropped 2 bases and J dropped 6; count of bases not matched to a gene: 14. The CDR3 runs 18 residues. The CDR3 loop is CASSQPGASGGPWDTQYF. In nucleotides, the CDR3 is TGTGCCAGCAGCCAACCCGGCGCTAGCGGGGGCCCCTGGGATACGCAGTATTTT.

The chain employs TRBV6-1 and TRBJ2-7; TRBD1 matches at 7 bases. The CDR3 has 16 residues. V was pared by 1 base and J by 5 bases, with 11 bases of the junction left unmatched. CDR1 and CDR2 from the germline V gene are MNHNS and SASEGT. In DNA, the CDR3 is TGTGCCAGCAGTGAAGTCCCCAGGGGGTTTCCCGACGAGCAGTACTTC. It codes for CASSEVPRGFPDEQYF.

The rearrangement links TRBV29-1 to TRBJ2-2, with D tentatively TRBD1 or TRBD2 (5 bases each). The CDR3 is made up of 11 amino acids. V lost 5 bases, J lost 7 bases, and 8 bases lay in between. CDR1 and CDR2 from the germline V gene are SQVTM and ANQGSEA. In nucleotides, the CDR3 is TGCAGCGTTTGGGACCTCGGGGAGCTGTTTTTT. Its protein is CSVWDLGELFF.

The chain employs TRBV9 and TRBJ2-1; D uncertain. Germline-derived CDR1 and CDR2 are SGDLS and YYNGEE. The ends were cut back, 4 bases at V and 0 bases at J, with 8 bases in the middle. This CDR3 is 14 amino acids long. The CDR3 DNA sequence: TGTGCCAGCAGCCCGCGCGGCTCCTACAATGAGCAGTTCTTC. This codes for CASSPRGSYNEQFF.

This clone occurred once. This chain uses TRBV2 with TRBJ2-1; D possibly corresponds to TRBD2 (5 bases). Trimming took off 10 bases at V and 5 bases at J, with 18 bases between the two ends. The CDR3 runs to 14 residues. Germline CDR1 is SNHLY and CDR2 is FYNNEI. The CDR3 protein is CATPSGLEDNEQFF. The CDR3 nucleotides are TGTGCCACCCCCTCTGGACTCGAGGACAATGAGCAGTTCTTC.